Each of the 4 T cell receptor beta chains below was sequenced from the same sample in a study of vaccination and CD4 T cells after COVID-19. Their antigens are not known. The study sequenced cultured CD4+ T cell DNA using the Oncomine TCR Beta short-read assay. Using its own MiXCR run on the PCR reads, TCRdb lists one record per CDR3 protein. The table lists about 18,000 distinct CDR3 sequences, 45% to 60% of them singletons. Treatment in this sample: approximately 9-day PBMC culture with coronavirus spike peptide pools or control peptides (ViraFEST assay). Sequenced sample: CD4+ T cells from blood, cultured in vitro. Every receptor here comes from a human donor who had recovered from COVID-19.

This chain connects TRBV19 to TRBJ2-7; D gene ambiguous. V gave up 2 bases and J gave up 5 bases, with 10 bases separating them. The CDR3 is 13 amino acids. The germline CDR1 and CDR2 sequences are LNHDA and SQIVND (reference sequence). The CDR3 nucleotides are TGTGCCAGTAGTATACGCGGTGAGGACGAGCAGTACTTC. This codes for CASSIRGEDEQYF.

J is TRBJ1-2 and V is TRBV6-1, with 9 bases that match TRBD1. Trimming at V came to 6 bases and at J to 2 bases, leaving 4 bases not matched to a gene. The length of the CDR3 is 14 residues. CDR1 MNHNS and CDR2 SASEGT come from the germline V gene. The CDR3 is CASRTGQGNYGYTF. The DNA for the CDR3 is TGTGCCAGCAGAACCGGACAGGGGAACTATGGCTACACCTTC.

The rearrangement uses TRBV7-3 and TRBJ1-5, with a tentative D call TRBD1 (6 bases). The CDR3 is 15 residues long. Germline CDR1 and CDR2: SGHTA and FQGTGA. V lost 5 bases, J lost 4 bases, and 15 bases lay in between. The CDR3 region has the DNA TGTGCCAGCAGCCTGTTCTCCCAGGGGAATCAGCCCCAGCATTTT. It translates to CASSLFSQGNQPQHF.

V and J are TRBV7-2 and TRBJ2-3; 8 bases agree with TRBD1. V was clipped by 4 bases and J by 6 bases; unmatched bases: 12. The V gene's germline CDR1 is SGHTA and CDR2 FQGNSA. This CDR3 is 16 amino acids long. CDR3 loop: CASSSQGTGPLDTQYF. The CDR3 region has the DNA TGTGCCAGCAGCTCTCAGGGGACAGGACCCTTGGATACGCAGTATTTT.